This T cell receptor (beta chain) originates from a study of blood T cell repertoires in COVID-19. Study at large: The samples span acute and convalescent COVID-19 from the United States, Italy and Spain. Sources were T cells, B-cell-depleted T cells, or PBMCs; the material itself was cDNA or gDNA.

Per germline, CDR1 LNHDA and CDR2 SQIVND (reference sequence). V gave up 7 bases and J gave up 1 base; unmatched junction bases: 3. CDR3 length: 14 amino acids. Per the authors' pipeline: By means of reference gene primer amplification, nucleated cell counts were estimated. Only in-frame clones appear in the TCRdb table, and some are missing; sequencing was by immunoSEQ multiplex PCR. V, J and clone size derive from that table, while D and trimming were established from the DNA sequence. The data contain 56,000 or so clones, around 84% of them singletons. This clone has only a few counts. The sample was peripheral blood. V gene TRBV19 combines with J gene TRBJ2-3, with TRBD2 identical over 9 bases. The receptor comes from a woman older than 75 with acute or convalescent COVID-19. The CDR3 DNA follows: TGTGCCAGTACTAGCGGGGAAGGCACAGATACGCAGTATTTT. Translated: CASTSGEGTDTQYF. Based on the CDR3 plus reference TRBV19 and TRBJ2-3, the full variable domain is DGGITQSPKYLFRKEGQNVTLSCEQNLNHDAMYWYRQDPGQGLRLIYYSQIVNDFQKGDIAEGYSVSREKKESFPLTVTSAQKNPTAFYLCASTSGEGTDTQYFGPGTRLTVL.